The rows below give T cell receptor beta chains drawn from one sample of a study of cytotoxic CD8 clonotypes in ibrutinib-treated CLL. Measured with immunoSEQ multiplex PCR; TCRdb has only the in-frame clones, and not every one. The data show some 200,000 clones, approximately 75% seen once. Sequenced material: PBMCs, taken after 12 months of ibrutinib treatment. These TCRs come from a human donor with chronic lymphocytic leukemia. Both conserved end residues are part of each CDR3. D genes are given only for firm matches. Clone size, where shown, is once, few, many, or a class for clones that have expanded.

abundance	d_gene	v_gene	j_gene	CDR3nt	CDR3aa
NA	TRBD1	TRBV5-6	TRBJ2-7	TGTGCCAGCAGCGGGGGACAGGGCCTCTTCTCCTACGAGCAGTACTTC	CASSGGQGLFSYEQYF
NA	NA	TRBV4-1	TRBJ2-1	TGCGCCAGCAGCCAAGATCCATACGGGAGCCAAAGCTCCTACAATGAGCAGTTCTTC	CASSQDPYGSQSSYNEQFF
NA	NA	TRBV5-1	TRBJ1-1	TGCGCCAGCAGCTTGCTAGGGGAAAAGACTGAAGCTTTCTTT	CASSLLGEKTEAFF
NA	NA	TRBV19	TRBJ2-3	TGTGCCAGTAGTGGGACCGGAGTCACGCAGTATTTT	CASSGTGVTQYF
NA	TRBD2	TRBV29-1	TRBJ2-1	TGCAGCGTCCTAGGACTAGCGGGAGTTGAGCAGTTCTTC	CSVLGLAGVEQFF
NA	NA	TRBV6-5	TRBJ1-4	TGTGCCAGCATGGGCAGATGGAATGAAAAACTGTTTTTT	CASMGRWNEKLFF
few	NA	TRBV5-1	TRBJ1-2	TGCGCCAGCAGCTTTGGCCTCGCAGGCTACACCTTC	CASSFGLAGYTF
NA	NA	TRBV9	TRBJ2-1	TGTGCCAGCAGCGTATTGGGGGGCCACAATGAGCAGTTCTTC	CASSVLGGHNEQFF
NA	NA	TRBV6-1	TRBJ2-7	TGTGCCAGCAGTGAAGCAAGGGCTAGCTCGGTCTACGAGCAGTACTTC	CASSEARASSVYEQYF
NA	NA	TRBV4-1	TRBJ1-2	TGCGCCAGCAGCCAAGGGCCTACAGGGAATAACTATGGCTACACCTTC	CASSQGPTGNNYGYTF
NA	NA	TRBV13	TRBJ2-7	TGTGCCAGCAGCTTAGGCCCCAGAGCGGTTGCTCACGAGCAGTACTTC	CASSLGPRAVAHEQYF
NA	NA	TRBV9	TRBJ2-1	TGTGCCAGCAGCGTAGCTAACTTTTACAATGAGCAGTTCTTC	CASSVANFYNEQFF
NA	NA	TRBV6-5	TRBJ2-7	TGTGCCAGCAGAACAACCTGGGGGGCGGCCTACGAGCAGTACTTC	CASRTTWGAAYEQYF
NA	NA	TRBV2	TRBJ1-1	TGTGCCACCCTCGTTCCCCCGATGAACACTGAAGCTTTCTTT	CATLVPPMNTEAFF
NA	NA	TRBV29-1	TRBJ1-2	TGCAGCGTCCGTCCAGGGGCCGCCTATGGCTACACCTTC	CSVRPGAAYGYTF
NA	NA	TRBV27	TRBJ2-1	TGTGCCAGCAGTTTAACTAGGTGGGGTGAGCAGTTCTTC	CASSLTRWGEQFF
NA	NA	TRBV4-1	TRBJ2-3	TGCGCCAGCAGAGGGTCCCCACGGGGCGGGGACACAGATACGCAGTATTTT	CASRGSPRGGDTDTQYF
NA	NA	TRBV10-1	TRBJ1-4	TGCGCCAGCACGGGGAGACTAAGAACTAATGAAAAACTGTTTTTT	CASTGRLRTNEKLFF
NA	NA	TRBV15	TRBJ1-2	TGTGCCACCAGCATAAAACCCGGGACGTCGAACTATGGCTACACCTTC	CATSIKPGTSNYGYTF
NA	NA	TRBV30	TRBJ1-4	TGTGCCTGGAGTAGCATAAGGGCAGCTGATGGTGAAAAACTGTTTTTT	CAWSSIRAADGEKLFF
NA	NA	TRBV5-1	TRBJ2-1	TGCGCCAGCAGCCCCCATACTAGCACCCCAGAGCAGTTCTTC	CASSPHTSTPEQFF
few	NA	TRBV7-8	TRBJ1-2	TGTGCCAGCAGCGACCTCTACAGGGACGGCTACACCTTC	CASSDLYRDGYTF
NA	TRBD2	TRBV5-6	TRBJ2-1	TGTGCCAGCAGCTCACTAGCGGGGCATAGCTCCTACAATGAGCAGTTCTTC	CASSSLAGHSSYNEQFF
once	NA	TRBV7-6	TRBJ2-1	TGTGCCAGCAGCTTAGTTGATTCTAGCTCCTACAATGAGCAGTTCTTC	CASSLVDSSSYNEQFF
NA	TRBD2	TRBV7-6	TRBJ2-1	TGTGCCAGCAGCTTGAGTCAGCGGGGCCCCTACAATGAGCAGTTCTTC	CASSLSQRGPYNEQFF
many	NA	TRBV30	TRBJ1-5	TGTGCCTGGAGTCCGAAAGGTCAGCCCCAGCATTTT	CAWSPKGQPQHF
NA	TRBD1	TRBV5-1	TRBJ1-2	TGCGCCAGCAGCCAACAGACAGGGTACGGCTACACCTTC	CASSQQTGYGYTF
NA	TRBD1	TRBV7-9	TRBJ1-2	TGTGCCAGCAGCTTAGAGGGACAGCTAAAGACCTCCTTC	CASSLEGQLKTSF
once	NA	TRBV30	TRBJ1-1	TGTGCCTGGAGCCCTAATCTAGACAGAAAAGAAGCTTTCTTT	CAWSPNLDRKEAFF
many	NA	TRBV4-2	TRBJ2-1	TGTGCCAGCAGCCAAGAAGTAGCGGTACTTTCCTACAATGAGCAGTTCTTC	CASSQEVAVLSYNEQFF
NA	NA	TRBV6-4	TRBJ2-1	TGTGCCAGTTCCCCAAGGGCAGAAGACAATGAGCAGTTCTTC	CASSPRAEDNEQFF
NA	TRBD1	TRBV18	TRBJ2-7	TGTGCCAGCTCACCACCCTCCGGGACAGGCGCCTACGAGCAGTACTTC	CASSPPSGTGAYEQYF
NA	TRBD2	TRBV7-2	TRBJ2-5	TGTGCCAGCAGTCGCGGGGGGTCGGAGACCCAGTACTTC	CASSRGGSETQYF
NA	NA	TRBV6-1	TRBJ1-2	TGTGCCAGCAGTGATGGCTACACCTTC	CASSDGYTF
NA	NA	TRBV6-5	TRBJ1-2	TGTGCCAGCAGTTCCGGGGGGGGCAGGAGCTACACCTTC	CASSSGGGRSYTF
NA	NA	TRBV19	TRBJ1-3	TGTGCCAGTAGTTGGGGGAGCTCTGGAAACACCATATATTTT	CASSWGSSGNTIYF
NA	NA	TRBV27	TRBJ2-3	TGTGCCAGCAGGACCGCCAGGGGTCCCTTGACAGATACGCAGTATTTT	CASRTARGPLTDTQYF
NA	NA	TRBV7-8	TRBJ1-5	TGTGCCAGCAGCCTACAGGTCAGCAATCAGCCCCAGCATTTT	CASSLQVSNQPQHF
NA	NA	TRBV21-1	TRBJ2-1	TGTGCCAGCAGCAAAGTGACTAGCGGGGGCCCCTGCTCCTACAATGAGCAGTTCTTC	CASSKVTSGGPCSYNEQFF
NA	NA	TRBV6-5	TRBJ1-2	TGTGCCAGCAAATCTCCGGGGGGGGAGTCCTACACCTTC	CASKSPGGESYTF
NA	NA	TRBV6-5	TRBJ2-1	TGTGCCAGCAGTAACGGGAGTCTTTGGGAGCAGTTCTTC	CASSNGSLWEQFF
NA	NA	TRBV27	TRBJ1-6	TGTGCCAGCAGTTTATCCTTCCCTCCGGGGGCCCTCCACTTT	CASSLSFPPGALHF